This paragraph reports one TCR beta chain. The sample belongs to a study of T-cell reconstitution after alpha-beta-depleted transplantation in children. Deletions cut 3 bases from V and 5 bases from J, with 10 bases between. Looked up from germline, CDR1 is SGHTA and CDR2 is FQGNSA. The CDR3 has 13 amino acids. A library of TCRbeta sequences, prepared with unique molecular identifiers, was generated. TCRdb redid the calling of the PCR reads with MiXCR, one entry per CDR3 protein. The data show fewer than 400,000 distinct CDR3 sequences, roughly 21% seen once. This receptor was taken from a human donor who donated a stem cell graft to a child with acute myeloid leukemia. Sample: PBMCs from the stem cell graft donor, taken from the stem cell graft. The chain combines TRBV7-2 with TRBJ2-5; D unclear. CDR3 protein: CASSFVGLETQYF. The CDR3 DNA is TGTGCCAGCAGCTTCGTAGGGTTGGAGACCCAGTACTTC.